This paragraph reports one T cell receptor beta chain. Its antigen is not identified. Repertoires were generated with immunoSEQ multiplex PCR, while TCRdb's copy carries only in-frame clones and drops some. Here the sample spans roughly 2 million clones, approximately 96% being singletons. This sample stems from a study of shared clonotypes between healthy human individuals. Overall study results and limits: A handful of donors had 4% to 5% of their naive CD4 clonotypes in common.

Splitting of CD4+ cells produced CD45RA+ naive and CD45RA-negative memory subsets. V lost 5 bases to trimming and J lost 9 bases; unmatched junction nucleotides: 4. Germline values: CDR1 SGHTA, CDR2 FQGNSA. This CDR3 comprises 13 residues. The rearrangement joins TRBV7-2 to TRBJ2-7; 13 bases align to TRBD2. This sequence originates from a man aged 18-30 years in good health. The material sequenced was naive CD4+ T cells sorted from blood. Noted subset: CD45RA+ positively selected. CDR3 sequence reads: CASSERTSGGQYF. DNA for the CDR3: TGTGCCAGCAGCGAAAGGACTAGCGGGGGGCAGTACTTC.